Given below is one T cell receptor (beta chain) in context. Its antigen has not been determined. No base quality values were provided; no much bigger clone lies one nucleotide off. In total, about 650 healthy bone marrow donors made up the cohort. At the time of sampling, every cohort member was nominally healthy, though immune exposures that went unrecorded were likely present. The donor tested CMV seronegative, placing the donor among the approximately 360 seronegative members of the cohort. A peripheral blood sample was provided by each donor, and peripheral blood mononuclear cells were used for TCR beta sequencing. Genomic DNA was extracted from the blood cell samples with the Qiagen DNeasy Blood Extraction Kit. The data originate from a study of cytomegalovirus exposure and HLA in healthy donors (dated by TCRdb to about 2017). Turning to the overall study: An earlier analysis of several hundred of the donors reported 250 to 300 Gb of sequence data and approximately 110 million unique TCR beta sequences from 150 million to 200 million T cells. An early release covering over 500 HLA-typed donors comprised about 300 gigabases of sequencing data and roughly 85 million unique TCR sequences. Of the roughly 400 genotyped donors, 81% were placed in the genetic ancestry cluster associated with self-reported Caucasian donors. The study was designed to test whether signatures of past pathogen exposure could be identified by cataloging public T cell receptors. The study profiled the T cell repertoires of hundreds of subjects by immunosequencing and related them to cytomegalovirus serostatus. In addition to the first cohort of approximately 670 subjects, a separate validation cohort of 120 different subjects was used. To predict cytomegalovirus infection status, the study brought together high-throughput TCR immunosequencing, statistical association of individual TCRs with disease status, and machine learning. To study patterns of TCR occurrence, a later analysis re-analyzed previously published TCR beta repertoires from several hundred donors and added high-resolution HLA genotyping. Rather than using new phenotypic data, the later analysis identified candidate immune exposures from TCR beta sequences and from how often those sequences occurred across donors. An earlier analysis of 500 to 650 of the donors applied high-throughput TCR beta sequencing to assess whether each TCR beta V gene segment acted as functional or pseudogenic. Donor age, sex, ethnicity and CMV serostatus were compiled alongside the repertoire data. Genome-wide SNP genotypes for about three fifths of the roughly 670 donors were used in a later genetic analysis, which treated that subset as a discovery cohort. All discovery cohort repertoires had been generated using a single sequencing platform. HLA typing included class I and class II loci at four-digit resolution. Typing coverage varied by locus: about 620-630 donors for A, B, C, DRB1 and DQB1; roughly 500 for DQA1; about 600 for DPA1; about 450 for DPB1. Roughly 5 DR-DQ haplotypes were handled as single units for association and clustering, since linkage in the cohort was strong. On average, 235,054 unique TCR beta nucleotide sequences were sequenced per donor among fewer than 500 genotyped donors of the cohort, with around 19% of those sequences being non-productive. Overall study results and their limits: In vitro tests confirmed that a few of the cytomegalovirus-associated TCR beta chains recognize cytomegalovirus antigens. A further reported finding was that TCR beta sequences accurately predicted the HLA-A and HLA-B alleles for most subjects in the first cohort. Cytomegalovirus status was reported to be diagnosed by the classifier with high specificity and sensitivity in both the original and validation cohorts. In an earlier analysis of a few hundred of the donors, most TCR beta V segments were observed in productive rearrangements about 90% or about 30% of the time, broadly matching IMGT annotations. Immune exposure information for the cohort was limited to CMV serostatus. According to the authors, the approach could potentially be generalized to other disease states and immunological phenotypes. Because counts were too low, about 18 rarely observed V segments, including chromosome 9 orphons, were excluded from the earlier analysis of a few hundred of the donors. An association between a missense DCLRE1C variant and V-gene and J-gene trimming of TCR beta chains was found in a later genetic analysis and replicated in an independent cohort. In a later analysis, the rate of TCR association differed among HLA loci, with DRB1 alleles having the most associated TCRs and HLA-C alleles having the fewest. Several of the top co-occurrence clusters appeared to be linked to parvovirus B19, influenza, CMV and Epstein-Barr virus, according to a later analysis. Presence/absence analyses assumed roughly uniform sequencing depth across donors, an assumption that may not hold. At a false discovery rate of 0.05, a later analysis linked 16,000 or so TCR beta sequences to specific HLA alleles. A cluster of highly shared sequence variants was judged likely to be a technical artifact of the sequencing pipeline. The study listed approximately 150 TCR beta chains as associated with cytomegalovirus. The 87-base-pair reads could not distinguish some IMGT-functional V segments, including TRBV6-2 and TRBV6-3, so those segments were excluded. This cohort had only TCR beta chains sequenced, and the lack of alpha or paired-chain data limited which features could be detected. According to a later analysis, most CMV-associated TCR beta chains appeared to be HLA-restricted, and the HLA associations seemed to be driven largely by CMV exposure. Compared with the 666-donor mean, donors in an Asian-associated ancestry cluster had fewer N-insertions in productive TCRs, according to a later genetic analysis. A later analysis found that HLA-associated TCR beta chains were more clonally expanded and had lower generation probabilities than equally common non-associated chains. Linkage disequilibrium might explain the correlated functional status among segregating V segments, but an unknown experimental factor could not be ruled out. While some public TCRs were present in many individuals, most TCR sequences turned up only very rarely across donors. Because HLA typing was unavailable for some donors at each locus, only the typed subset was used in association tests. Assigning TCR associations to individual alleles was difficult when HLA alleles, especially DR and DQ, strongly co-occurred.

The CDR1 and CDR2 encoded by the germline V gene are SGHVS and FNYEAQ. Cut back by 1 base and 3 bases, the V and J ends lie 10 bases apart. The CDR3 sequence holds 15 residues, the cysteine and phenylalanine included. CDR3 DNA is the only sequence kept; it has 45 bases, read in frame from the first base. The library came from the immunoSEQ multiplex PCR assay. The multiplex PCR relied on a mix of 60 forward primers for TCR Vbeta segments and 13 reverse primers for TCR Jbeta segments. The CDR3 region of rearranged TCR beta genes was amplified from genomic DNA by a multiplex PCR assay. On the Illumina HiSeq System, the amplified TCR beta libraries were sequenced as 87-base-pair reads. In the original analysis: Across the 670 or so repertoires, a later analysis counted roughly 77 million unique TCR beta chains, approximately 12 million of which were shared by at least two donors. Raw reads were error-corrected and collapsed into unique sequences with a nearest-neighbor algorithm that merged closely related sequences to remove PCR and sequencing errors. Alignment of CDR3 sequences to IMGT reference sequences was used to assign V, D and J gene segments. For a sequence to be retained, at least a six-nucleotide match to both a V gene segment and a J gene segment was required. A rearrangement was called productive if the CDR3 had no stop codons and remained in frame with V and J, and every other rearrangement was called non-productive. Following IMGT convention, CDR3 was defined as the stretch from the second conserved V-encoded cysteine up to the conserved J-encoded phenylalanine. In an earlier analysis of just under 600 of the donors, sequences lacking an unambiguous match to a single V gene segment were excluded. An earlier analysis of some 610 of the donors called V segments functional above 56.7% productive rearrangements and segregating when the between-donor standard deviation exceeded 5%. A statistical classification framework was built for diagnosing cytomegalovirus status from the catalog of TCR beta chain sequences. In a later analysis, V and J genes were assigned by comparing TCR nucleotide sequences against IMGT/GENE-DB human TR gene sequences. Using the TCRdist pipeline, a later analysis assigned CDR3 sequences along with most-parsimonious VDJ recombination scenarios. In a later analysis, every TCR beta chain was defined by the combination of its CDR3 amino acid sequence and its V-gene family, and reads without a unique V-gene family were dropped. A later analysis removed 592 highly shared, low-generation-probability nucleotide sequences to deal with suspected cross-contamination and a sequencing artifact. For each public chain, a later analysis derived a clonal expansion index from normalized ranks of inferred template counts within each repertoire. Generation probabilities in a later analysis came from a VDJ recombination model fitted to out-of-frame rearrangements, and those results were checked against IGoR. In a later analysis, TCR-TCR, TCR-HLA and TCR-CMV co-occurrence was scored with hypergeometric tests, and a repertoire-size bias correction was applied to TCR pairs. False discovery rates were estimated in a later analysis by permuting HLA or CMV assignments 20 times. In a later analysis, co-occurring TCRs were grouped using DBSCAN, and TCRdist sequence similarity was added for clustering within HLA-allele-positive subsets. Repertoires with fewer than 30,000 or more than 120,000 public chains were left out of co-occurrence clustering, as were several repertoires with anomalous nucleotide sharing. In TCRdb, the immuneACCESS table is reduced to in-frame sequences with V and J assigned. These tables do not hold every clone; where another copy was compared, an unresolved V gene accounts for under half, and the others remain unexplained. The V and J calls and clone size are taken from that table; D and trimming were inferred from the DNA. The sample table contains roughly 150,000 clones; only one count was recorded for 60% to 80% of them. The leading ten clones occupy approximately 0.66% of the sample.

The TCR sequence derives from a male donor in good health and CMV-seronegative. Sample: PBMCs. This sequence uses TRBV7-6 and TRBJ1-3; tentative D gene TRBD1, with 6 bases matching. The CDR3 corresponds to CASSLGETGGNTIYF. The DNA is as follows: TGTGCCAGCAGCTTAGGGGAGACAGGTGGAAACACCATATATTTT.